Listed below are T cell receptor beta chains from one sample, sequenced in a study of T cells after posttransplantation cyclophosphamide. Generated by immunoSEQ multiplex PCR, the TCRdb table keeps only in-frame clones and is missing some. The sample presents over 35,000 clones, none singletons. The sequenced sample was PBMCs. Receptors were obtained from a man in his fifties or sixties in good health, CMV-negative, and a related stem cell transplant donor. Each CDR3 is given with its conserved first and last residue. Fields, in order: D gene, V gene, clone size, J gene, CDR3 protein, CDR3 DNA. A D gene is named only where the DNA matches it firmly. Clone size is given for some rows only: seen once, a few or many times, or a class if the clone is expanded.

>TRBD1|TRBV27|many|TRBJ2-7
CASSLGTGGVAYEQYF
TGTGCCAGCAGTCTAGGAACAGGGGGCGTAGCCTACGAGCAGTACTTC
>.|TRBV27|many|TRBJ1-1
CASSLSRGTMNTEAFF
TGTGCCAGCAGTTTATCAAGAGGCACAATGAACACTGAAGCTTTCTTT
>.|TRBV12-5|many|TRBJ2-5
CASGWTAEGTQYF
TGTGCTAGTGGGTGGACGGCGGAGGGGACCCAGTACTTC
>TRBD1|TRBV5-1|many|TRBJ2-6
CASSLQGADGANVLTF
TGCGCCAGCAGCTTGCAGGGGGCGGACGGGGCCAACGTCCTGACTTTC
>.|TRBV4-2|many|TRBJ1-2
CASSPGRPGWGGYTF
TGTGCCAGCAGCCCAGGGAGGCCAGGGTGGGGTGGCTACACCTTC
>TRBD2|TRBV6-1|.|TRBJ2-3
CASSEAPGVAGQLRTDTQYF
TGTGCCAGCAGTGAAGCTCCTGGGGTAGCGGGGCAATTACGCACAGATACGCAGTATTTT
>.|TRBV4-3|.|TRBJ2-5
CASSQAVEGKTQYF
TGCGCCAGCAGCCAAGCGGTGGAGGGGAAGACCCAGTACTTC
>.|TRBV9|many|TRBJ1-2
CASSVAGRGTGYTF
TGTGCCAGCAGCGTAGCTGGAAGGGGGACGGGCTACACCTTC
>TRBD1|TRBV11-3|many|TRBJ2-1
CASSIGTGSFSEQFF
TGTGCCAGCAGCATCGGGACAGGGTCATTCAGTGAGCAGTTCTTC
>.|TRBV7-9|many|TRBJ2-7
CASSLGPFASSYEQYF
TGTGCCAGCAGCTTAGGCCCCTTCGCCAGCTCCTACGAGCAGTACTTC
>.|TRBV7-8|many|TRBJ1-5
CASSLGAGNQPQHF
TGTGCCAGCAGCTTAGGGGCAGGGAATCAGCCCCAGCATTTT
>TRBD2|TRBV4-3|many|TRBJ2-3
CASSQDTRAGSTDTQYF
TGCGCCAGCAGCCAAGACACCCGAGCGGGGAGCACAGATACGCAGTATTTT
>TRBD1|TRBV27|many|TRBJ1-2
CASSPGQTLGYGYTF
TGTGCCAGCAGTCCGGGACAGACACTCGGATATGGCTACACCTTC
>TRBD2|TRBV27|many|TRBJ2-7
CASLASGSYEQYF
TGTGCCAGCCTGGCTAGCGGGAGTTACGAGCAGTACTTC
>.|TRBV21-1|many|TRBJ1-6
CASSKWRLGQTNSPLHF
TGTGCCAGCAGCAAATGGCGATTGGGACAGACAAATTCACCCCTCCACTTT
>.|TRBV6-5|many|TRBJ1-2
CASSYGGGSYGYTF
TGTGCCAGCAGTTACGGGGGGGGGTCCTATGGCTACACCTTC
>.|TRBV9|many|TRBJ2-3
CASSDGGASTDTQYF
TGTGCCAGCAGTGACGGCGGGGCCAGCACAGATACGCAGTATTTT
>.|TRBV15|many|TRBJ1-1
CATREHRDTEAFF
TGTGCCACCAGGGAGCACCGGGACACTGAAGCTTTCTTT
>.|TRBV5-4|many|TRBJ2-3
CASSLPSDTQYF
TGTGCCAGCAGCTTGCCCTCAGATACGCAGTATTTT
>TRBD1|TRBV9|.|TRBJ1-1
CASSGPGGKNTEAFF
TGTGCCAGCAGCGGACCAGGGGGTAAGAACACTGAAGCTTTCTTT
>TRBD1|TRBV5-1|many|TRBJ2-1
CASSWGTGGDEQFF
TGCGCCAGCAGCTGGGGGACAGGGGGCGATGAGCAGTTCTTC
>TRBD1|TRBV7-8|many|TRBJ2-2
CASSLRTGTNTGELFF
TGTGCCAGCAGCTTACGGACAGGGACGAACACCGGGGAGCTGTTTTTT
>TRBD2|TRBV13|few|TRBJ2-7
CASSLTGLATEQYF
TGTGCCAGCAGTCTAACGGGACTAGCGACCGAGCAGTACTTC
>TRBD1|TRBV5-4|.|TRBJ1-1
CASSLGGAGGATEAFF
TGTGCCAGCAGCTTGGGGGGTGCAGGGGGCGCGACTGAAGCTTTCTTT
>.|TRBV12-2|many|TRBJ1-5
CASRLVGTGAGVSNQPQHF
.
>TRBD2|TRBV7-6|many|TRBJ2-1
CASSVTSGRMYEQFF
TGTGCCAGCAGCGTGACTAGCGGGAGGATGTATGAGCAGTTCTTC
>TRBD2|TRBV7-8|many|TRBJ2-7
CASSWTSGGQGGPSEQYF
TGTGCCAGCAGCTGGACTAGCGGGGGTCAGGGGGGTCCCAGCGAGCAGTACTTC
>.|TRBV4-3|many|TRBJ1-3
CASSQEANSGNTIYF
TGCGCCAGCAGCCAAGAGGCCAACTCTGGAAACACCATATATTTT
>TRBD2|TRBV5-1|many|TRBJ2-1
CASSPSGTRFFF
TGCGCCAGCAGCCCTAGCGGGACTAGATTTTTCTTC
>.|TRBV21-1|many|TRBJ1-1
CEGRVRTEAFF
TGTGAAGGGAGGGTTCGAACTGAAGCTTTCTTT
>TRBD1|TRBV5-4|many|TRBJ1-2
CASSSPGQEDYGYTF
TGTGCCAGCAGCTCCCCGGGACAGGAAGACTATGGCTACACCTTC